This T cell receptor beta chain was recovered during a study of T-cell reconstitution after alpha-beta-depleted transplantation in children. Study results and limitations: Recipient T cells and thymic progenitors that survived were the source of the high TCRbeta diversity seen at day 60 in some patients. Reports say that about two months after transplant, the alpha-beta T cells came out of several hundred graft clones that had expanded. At one year after transplant, newly produced T cells mostly accounted for T-cell counts and diversity.

As it was prepared, the TCRbeta library received unique molecular identifiers. One entry per CDR3 protein, called by TCRdb with MiXCR from the PCR reads. The data show hundreds of thousands of distinct CDR3 sequences, over 10% seen once. The CDR3 is made up of 16 amino acids. V shed 2 bases and J 3 bases; nucleotides not matched to a gene: 7. Germline CDR1 reads MDHEN; CDR2 reads SYDVKM. In its sample, this clonotype was seen a few times. No antigen is known for it. The chain is built from TRBV28 and TRBJ2-7, with 10 bases that match TRBD1. The specimen was PBMCs, mostly from graft donor cells, collected 360 days after TCRalphabeta/CD19-depleted stem cell transplant. This TCR was recovered from a male patient aged 10 to 17 who had a stem cell transplant for acute myeloid leukemia, so the T cells may come from the graft donor. In DNA form, the CDR3 reads TGTGCCAGCAGTTTACCCGGGACAGGGGTCTTCTACGAGCAGTACTTC. Translation: CASSLPGTGVFYEQYF.